One T cell receptor (beta chain) is described in this entry. The sample comes from a study of STAT5B mutations in CD4+ large granular lymphocyte leukemia. Assay used: immunoSEQ multiplex PCR; TCRdb lists only in-frame clones, some missing. In the table there are over 45,000 clones, 70% of which are singletons. This receptor was obtained from a human donor in good health. The sequenced sample was CD4+ T cells from blood buffy coats.

The CDR3 nucleotides read TGTGCCAGCAGCTCCAGGGGTGTCATGAACACTGAAGCTTTCTTT. Translation gives CASSSRGVMNTEAFF. This rearrangement joins TRBV6-6 to TRBJ1-1; possibly TRBD1 for D (6 bases). CDR1 is MNHNY, CDR2 SVGAGI, per germline (reference sequence). The V end was cut by 6 bases, the J end by 0 bases, with 14 bases between. CDR3 size: 15 residues.